These 25 T cell receptor beta chains were sequenced from one sample in a study of cytomegalovirus exposure and HLA in healthy donors. The PCR contained 60 Vbeta and 13 Jbeta primers. This table comes from immunoSEQ multiplex PCR, and its TCRdb copy is limited to in-frame clones, with some not included. The sample carries some 170,000 clones, roughly 79% recorded once. Material: PBMCs. These receptors came from a woman under 30 in good health and CMV-seropositive.

This chain connects TRBV7-2 to TRBJ1-5; 8 bases align to TRBD1. The V gene end was trimmed by 2 bases and the J gene end by 3 bases; junction bases not matched to a gene: 3. CDR1 and CDR2 (germline): SGHTA, FQGNSA. This CDR3 comprises 15 residues. The CDR3 DNA is TGTGCCAGCAGCTTAAGGACAGGGAACAATCAGCCCCAGCATTTT. This codes for CASSLRTGNNQPQHF.

This clone was seen a handful of times. V usage is TRBV7-2 and J usage is TRBJ2-3; 7 bases are shared with TRBD2. The V gene's germline CDR1 is SGHTA and CDR2 FQGNSA. V lost 5 bases, J lost 2 bases, and 7 bases stayed unmatched. CDR3 length equals 15 residues. The CDR3 DNA follows: TGTGCCAGCAGCACCACAGCGGGGAACACAGATACGCAGTATTTT. Residues: CASSTTAGNTDTQYF.

The chain has TRBV19 and TRBJ2-7; tentatively, D is TRBD1 (5 bases). Germline V lookup: CDR1 LNHDA, CDR2 SQIVND (reference sequence). The germline V and J ends were trimmed by 8 bases and 2 bases, with 10 bases remaining between them. The CDR3 runs to 12 residues. The CDR3 DNA is TGTGCCAGTGGACACAGTGCCTACGAGCAGTACTTC. It is translated as CASGHSAYEQYF.

This chain uses TRBV5-1 with TRBJ2-7; possibly TRBD1 for D (6 bases). V was shortened by 4 bases and J by 3 bases, with 8 bases between the two germline ends. Looked up from germline, CDR1 is SGHRS and CDR2 is YFSETQ. There are 12 residues in the CDR3. Here the CDR3 reads CASSGDNYEQYF. The DNA for the CDR3 is TGCGCCAGCAGCGGGGACAACTACGAGCAGTACTTC.

This clone showed up just a few times. The CDR3 protein is CASSDLTGAPYGYTF. The DNA of the CDR3 is TGTGCCAGTAGCGACCTGACAGGGGCCCCCTATGGCTACACCTTC. This rearrangement joins TRBV19 to TRBJ1-2, with 8 positions matching TRBD1. The CDR3 runs 15 residues. J lost 4 bases, V lost 6 bases, and 10 bases had no gene match. Germline CDR1 LNHDA, CDR2 SQIVND (reference sequence).

This chain joins TRBV29-1 and TRBJ2-3; D is undetermined. CDR3 length: 14 amino acids. V was clipped by 3 bases and J by 0 bases, with 10 bases between them. Germline CDR1 reads SQVTM; CDR2 reads ANQGSEA. This CDR3 is CSVEVLTSTDTQYF. Here the CDR3 DNA reads TGCAGCGTTGAGGTGCTTACTAGCACAGATACGCAGTATTTT.

The chain carries TRBV19 and TRBJ1-1, with TRBD1 matching 9 bases. The J segment lost 1 base and the V segment lost 4 bases, leaving 1 base of the junction unmatched. CDR1 is LNHDA and CDR2 is SQIVND in the germline V gene (reference sequence). The CDR3 is 14 amino acids. Written as DNA, the CDR3 is TGTGCCAGTAGTAGGACAGGGGAGAACACTGAAGCTTTCTTT. This translates into CASSRTGENTEAFF.

This clone was observed a single time. The J gene is TRBJ1-1, the V gene TRBV28; D is uncertain. This CDR3 has 11 amino acids. Trimming stripped 3 bases from V and 6 bases from J, with 5 bases between. In germline, CDR1 is MDHEN, CDR2 SYDVKM. The CDR3 is CASSFSSEAFF. For the CDR3, the DNA is TGTGCCAGCAGTTTTTCGTCTGAAGCTTTCTTT.

This rearrangement joins TRBV11-2 to TRBJ2-7; the D is unclear. This CDR3 has 10 residues. V lost 6 bases and J lost 3, with 3 bases in between. Germline assignment: CDR1 SGHAT and CDR2 FQNNGV. This CDR3 reads CASSNYEQYF. The CDR3 nucleotides read TGTGCCAGCAGTAACTACGAGCAGTACTTC.

This chain links TRBV29-1 with TRBJ2-2, with D maybe TRBD2 (6 bases). CDR3 length equals 12 residues. Trimming removed 7 bases from V and 4 bases from J, with 10 bases in between. Germline V gene data show CDR1 as SQVTM and CDR2 as ANQGSEA. CDR3 residues: CSGGVGTGELFF. The CDR3 coding sequence is TGCAGCGGCGGGGTGGGCACCGGGGAGCTGTTTTTT.

The chain combines TRBV7-9 with TRBJ2-2, with a tentative D call TRBD1 (6 bases). CDR1 is SEHNR and CDR2 is FQNEAQ in the germline V gene (reference sequence). The CDR3 is made up of 14 amino acids. CDR3 nucleotides: TGTGCAGAGGGGGAGAACCCGAACACCGGGGAGCTGTTTTTT. This translates into CAEGENPNTGELFF.

The chain links TRBV29-1 to TRBJ2-5; 7 positions match TRBD1. The tail of the sequence fits TRBJ2-7 better, so the J call may be wrong. CDR1 and CDR2 (germline): SQVTM, ANQGSEA. The CDR3 totals 13 residues. The chain's CDR3 is CSVRGTATYEQYF. The CDR3, as DNA: TGCAGCGTGAGAGGGACAGCAACCTACGAGCAGTACTTC.

The CDR3 DNA reads TGTGCCAGCAGTAGGGACAGGGTAGGGGGAAAACTGTTTTTT. Translating it yields CASSRDRVGGKLFF. The chain is built from TRBV6-1 and TRBJ1-4; 9 nucleotides match TRBD1. With V trimmed by 5 bases and J by 10 bases, 8 bases remained unmatched. The CDR3 totals 14 residues. CDR1 is MNHNS, CDR2 SASEGT, per germline.

The chain carries TRBV9 and TRBJ2-7; 9 positions match TRBD1. The CDR3 loop spans 20 amino acids. The trim removed 4 bases at V and 3 bases at J, leaving 23 bases unmatched. The germline gives CDR1 SGDLS, CDR2 YYNGEE. The CDR3 region has the DNA TGTGCCAGCAGCCCCAGATCCGGGACAGGGCCGGTTGGGGGGTTCTACGAGCAGTACTTC. Its translation is CASSPRSGTGPVGGFYEQYF.

This clone occurred a few times. The chain uses TRBV14 and TRBJ1-1; 8 positions match TRBD1. Germline lookup yields CDR1 SGHDN and CDR2 FVKESK. V lost 3 bases, J lost 0 bases, and 3 bases stayed unmatched. CDR3 length: 15 amino acids. The CDR3, as DNA: TGTGCCAGCAGCCACAGGACAGGGTTGAACACTGAAGCTTTCTTT. Translated: CASSHRTGLNTEAFF.

This rearrangement joins TRBV11-2 to TRBJ2-7, with TRBD1 matching over 7 bases. Germline-derived CDR1 and CDR2 are SGHAT and FQNNGV. The CDR3 extends over 14 amino acids. J gave up 0 bases and V 3 bases, and 2 bases lay outside the gene matches. The CDR3 is CASSLGQFSYEQYF. CDR3 sequence (DNA): TGTGCCAGCAGCTTGGGACAGTTCTCCTACGAGCAGTACTTC.

The chain joins TRBV2 to TRBJ1-5; the D gene is possibly TRBD1 (5 bases). V was clipped by 6 bases and J by 4 bases, with 10 bases between them. Germline V gene lookup returns CDR1 SNHLY and CDR2 FYNNEI. The CDR3 extends over 13 amino acids. CDR3 sequence (DNA): TGTGCCAGCAGGGACACGGAAAATCAGCCCCAGCATTTT. It codes for CASRDTENQPQHF.

This clone was counted a single time. This rearrangement joins TRBV6-5 to TRBJ1-6, with a possible D match to TRBD1 (5 bases). Per the germline V gene, CDR1 is MNHEY and CDR2 is SVGAGI. CDR3 length: 13 residues. Trimming took 6 bases from V and 4 from J, leaving 7 bases between them. The CDR3 coding sequence is TGTGCCAGCAGAGCAGGGTATAATTCACCCCTCCACTTT. It codes for CASRAGYNSPLHF.

This chain connects TRBV7-2 to TRBJ2-5; 12 bases match TRBD2. Judging by the DNA end, TRBJ2-7 fits better; the J call may be wrong. CDR1 is SGHTA and CDR2 is FQGNSA in the germline V gene. This CDR3 is 15 amino acids long. In DNA form, the CDR3 reads TGTGCCAGCAGCTTCGGACTAGCGGGGTCCTACGAGCAGTACTTC. Protein product: CASSFGLAGSYEQYF.

This chain joins TRBV15 and TRBJ2-7; D unresolved. Germline-derived CDR1 and CDR2 are LNHNV and YYDKDF (reference sequence). The V and J ends lost 1 base and 2 bases respectively, with 12 bases between them. This CDR3 spans 15 amino acids. The DNA of the CDR3 is TGTGCCACCAGCAGAGGGCAAACCCAAACCTACGAGCAGTACTTC. It encodes CATSRGQTQTYEQYF.

The chain joins TRBV5-1 to TRBJ2-3; 7 nucleotides match TRBD1. V gave up 0 bases and J gave up 6 bases; unmatched junction bases: 7. CDR1 and CDR2 (germline): SGHRS, YFSETQ. This CDR3 comprises 15 residues. CDR3 in DNA: TGCGCCAGCAGCTTGGTTAGACAGGGCTACGATACGCAGTATTTT. It specifies CASSLVRQGYDTQYF.

The chain couples TRBV2 to TRBJ2-7; the match to TRBD2 covers 7 bases. The CDR3 extends over 15 amino acids. The junction had 6 bases not matched to a gene; V was cut back by 1 base and J by 3 bases. In germline, CDR1 is SNHLY, CDR2 FYNNEI. In DNA, the CDR3 is TGTGCCAGCAGTGAAGGAACTAGCGACTACTACGAGCAGTACTTC. It specifies CASSEGTSDYYEQYF.

The sample holds a few counts of this clone. The rearrangement uses TRBV11-3 and TRBJ2-5; 7 nucleotides agree with TRBD1. Germline V gene lookup returns CDR1 SGHNT and CDR2 YENEEA. V was pared by 0 bases and J by 5 bases, with 12 bases of the junction left unmatched. This CDR3 is 17 amino acids long. The CDR3 nucleotides are TGTGCCAGCAGCTTAGACCGTCAGGGGGAGTCCCCCGAGACCCAGTACTTC. It encodes CASSLDRQGESPETQYF. The variable domain in full, completed from reference TRBV11-3 and TRBJ2-5, reads EAGVVQSPRYKIIEKKQPVAFWCNPISGHNTLYWYLQNLGQGPELLIRYENEEAVDDSQLPKDRFSAERLKGVDSTLKIQPAELGDSAVYLCASSLDRQGESPETQYFGPGTRLLVL.

The rearrangement links TRBV7-8 to TRBJ1-1, with TRBD1 identical over 7 bases. V lost 5 bases and J lost 6; bases outside the gene matches: 6. The CDR3 loop spans 13 amino acids. CDR1 SGHVS and CDR2 FQNEAQ come from the germline V gene. The chain's CDR3 is CASSTNRGPEAFF. The CDR3 DNA is TGTGCCAGCAGCACGAACAGGGGCCCTGAAGCTTTCTTT.

The V gene is TRBV6-1, the J gene TRBJ2-5; unclear D gene. V was shortened by 4 bases and J by 1 base, with 10 bases between the two germline ends. CDR3 length: 14 amino acids. Per germline, CDR1 MNHNS and CDR2 SASEGT. The CDR3 here is CASSATGLQETQYF. The CDR3 nucleotides are TGTGCCAGCAGTGCCACTGGGCTCCAAGAGACCCAGTACTTC.